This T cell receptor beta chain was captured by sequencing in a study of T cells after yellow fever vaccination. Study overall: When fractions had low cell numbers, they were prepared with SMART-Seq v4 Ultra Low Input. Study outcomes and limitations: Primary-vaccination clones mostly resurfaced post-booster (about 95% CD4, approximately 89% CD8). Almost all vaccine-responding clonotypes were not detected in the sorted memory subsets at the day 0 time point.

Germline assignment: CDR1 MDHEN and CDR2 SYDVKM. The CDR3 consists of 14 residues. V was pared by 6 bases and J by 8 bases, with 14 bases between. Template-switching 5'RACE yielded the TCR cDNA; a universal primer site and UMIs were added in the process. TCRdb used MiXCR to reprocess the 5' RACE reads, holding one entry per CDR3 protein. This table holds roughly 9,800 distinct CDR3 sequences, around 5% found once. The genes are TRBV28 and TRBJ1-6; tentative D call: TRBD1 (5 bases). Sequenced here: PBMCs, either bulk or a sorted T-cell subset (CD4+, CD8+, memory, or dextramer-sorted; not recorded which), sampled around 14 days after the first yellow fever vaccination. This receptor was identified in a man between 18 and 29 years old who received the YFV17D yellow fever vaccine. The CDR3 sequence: CASRGGGGDSPLHF. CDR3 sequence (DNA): TGTGCCAGCAGGGGGGGAGGTGGAGATTCACCCCTCCACTTT.